Sequencing of this T cell receptor beta chain was carried out in a study of blood T cell repertoires in COVID-19. Study-wide context: T cells, B-cell-depleted T cells, or PBMCs provided the cDNA or gDNA that served as material.

Using immunoSEQ multiplex PCR, the repertoire was profiled, and TCRdb retains in-frame clones only, with some absent. The sample includes some 180,000 clones, approximately 84% of them seen just once. Enrolled during active infection, Seattle patients were then followed longitudinally. CDR1 and CDR2 from the germline V gene are SGHRS and YFSETQ. V gave up 4 bases and J gave up 5 bases; unmatched junction bases: 7. The CDR3 has 14 residues. The sequenced material came from peripheral blood. The genes are TRBV5-1 and TRBJ2-7; 9 bases map to TRBD1. This sequence was found in a woman of 80 years or more with COVID-19, enrolled during active disease. The DNA of the CDR3 is TGCGCCAGCAGCCTGGGGACAGGGAACAACGAGCAGTACTTC. Protein product: CASSLGTGNNEQYF.